The sequence of this TCR beta chain was determined in a study of blood T cell repertoires in COVID-19. Germline CDR1 reads SSHAT; CDR2 reads FNYEAQ (reference sequence). The CDR3 runs to 15 residues. Concerning this clone: An end of the junction differs from the germline gene, which may be a read error.

Clones were sequenced by immunoSEQ multiplex PCR, and TCRdb holds only the in-frame ones, with some missing. Here the sample spans roughly 170,000 clones, 80% to 90% being singletons. The sequence was obtained from a woman aged 18-29 years who had recovered from COVID-19. The chain carries TRBV7-7 and TRBJ1-3; TRBD1 might be the D (5 bases). Material: peripheral blood. The CDR3 loop reads CASSLEAGTGNTIYF. In DNA, the CDR3 is TGTGCTAGCAGCTTAGAAGCAGGGACTGGAAACACCATATATTTT.